One sample yielded the 29 T cell receptor beta chains listed below, sequenced in a study of shared clonotypes between healthy human individuals (dated by TCRdb to about 2020). The receptor library was made with the immunoSEQ multiplex PCR assay. TCRdb mirrors the immuneACCESS table, restricted to in-frame sequences. Some clones are absent from its copies; in checked studies, under half trace to an unresolved V gene, and the reason for the others is unknown. Recorded for this sample are about 2.3 million clones; 92% of them occurred a single time. 0.37% of the sample goes to the ten largest clones. Specimen: naive CD4+ T cells from PBMCs. Sample cell subset or site, as interpreted from the label and publication: CD45RA+ positively selected. These receptor sequences come from a man younger than 35 in good health. Some clones in this sample may be carry-over from other donors' samples.

This clone was detected only once. J is TRBJ2-1 and V is TRBV4-3; weak D call: TRBD2 (5 bases). This CDR3 region has 15 residues. CDR1 is LGHNA, CDR2 YSLEER, per germline. The germline V and J ends were trimmed by 0 bases and 2 bases, with 8 bases remaining between them. The CDR3 reads CASSQEREAYNEQFF. CDR3 in DNA: TGCGCCAGCAGCCAAGAACGGGAAGCCTACAATGAGCAGTTCTTC.

V is TRBV28 and J is TRBJ2-7; D unresolved. This CDR3 has 12 residues. V shed 3 bases and J shed 5 bases, with 8 bases lying between them. Germline V lookup: CDR1 MDHEN, CDR2 SYDVKM. This chain's CDR3 is CASSFPPHEQYF. CDR3 nucleotide sequence: TGTGCCAGCAGTTTCCCCCCCCACGAGCAGTACTTC.

V and J are TRBV7-2 and TRBJ2-7, with TRBD2 matching 9 bases. This CDR3 is built from 15 residues. With V trimmed by 4 bases and J by 0 bases, 4 bases remained unmatched. From germline, CDR1 is SGHTA and CDR2 FQGNSA. The CDR3 DNA follows: TGTGCCAGCAGCTCCCCGGGACTAGCCTCCTACGAGCAGTACTTC. Translation gives CASSSPGLASYEQYF.

The chain couples TRBV25-1 to TRBJ1-1; D is uncertain. Per germline, CDR1 MGHDK and CDR2 SYGVNS. The CDR3 contains 16 residues. Deletions cut 0 bases from V and 1 base from J, with 12 bases between. CDR3 in amino acids: CASSEYGSARNTEAFF. CDR3 nucleotide sequence: TGTGCCAGCAGTGAATATGGGTCAGCAAGGAACACTGAAGCTTTCTTT. The complete variable domain, with remaining parts taken from reference TRBV25-1 and TRBJ1-1, reads EADIYQTPRYLVIGTGKKITLECSQTMGHDKMYWYQQDPGMELHLIHYSYGVNSTEKGDLSSESTVSRIRTEHFPLTLESARPSHTSQYLCASSEYGSARNTEAFFGQGTRLTVV.

The rearrangement links TRBV5-1 to TRBJ2-7, with D possibly called TRBD1 or TRBD2 (5 bases each). Germline CDR1 SGHRS, CDR2 YFSETQ. The CDR3 covers 13 residues. Trimming took 5 bases from V and 4 from J, leaving 13 bases between them. CDR3 loop: CASRGTVGYEQYF. The CDR3 nucleotides are TGCGCCAGCAGAGGGACGGTGGGATACGAGCAGTACTTC.

This chain connects TRBV6-6 to TRBJ2-1; no clear D gene. CDR1 and CDR2 (germline): MNHNY, SVGAGI (reference sequence). Trimming left V 6 bases short and J 6 bases short, with 15 bases between. CDR3 length: 14 residues. The CDR3 region is CASSPTWTLNEQFF. The DNA of the CDR3 is TGTGCCAGCAGCCCCACTTGGACCCTCAATGAGCAGTTCTTC.

This chain links TRBV11-2 with TRBJ1-1; D is undetermined. The germline V gene has CDR1 SGHAT and CDR2 FQNNGV. Trimming took 3 bases from V and 8 from J, leaving 13 bases between them. This CDR3 has 13 residues. CDR3 loop: CASSFARTAEAFF. CDR3 coding DNA: TGTGCCAGCAGCTTTGCCCGGACTGCCGAAGCTTTCTTT.

V usage is TRBV6-5 and J usage is TRBJ2-3; D is uncertain. CDR1 is MNHEY, CDR2 SVGAGI, per germline. V gave up 2 bases and J gave up 5 bases, with 14 bases separating them. This CDR3 region has 15 residues. As DNA, the CDR3 is TGTGCCAGCAGTTACAGTCCCCGAATCGGAGATACGCAGTATTTT. Residues: CASSYSPRIGDTQYF.

The V and J genes are TRBV28 and TRBJ2-1; tentatively, D is TRBD2 (6 bases). The germline V gene encodes CDR1 MDHEN and CDR2 SYDVKM. The CDR3 length is 16 residues. V was clipped by 6 bases and J by 1 base, with 16 bases between them. CDR3 nucleotide sequence: TGTGCCAGCAGGGGGGGTAACGGTTTATCCTACAATGAGCAGTTCTTC. This codes for CASRGGNGLSYNEQFF. Looking up the rest from reference TRBV28 and TRBJ2-1 gives the full variable domain: DVKVTQSSRYLVKRTGEKVFLECVQDMDHENMFWYRQDPGLGLRLIYFSYDVKMKEKGDIPEGYSVSREKKERFSLILESASTNQTSMYLCASRGGNGLSYNEQFFGPGTRLTVL.

The table lists this clone with a count of one. In DNA form, the CDR3 reads TGTGCCACCAGCAGAGCTCCGGGACTAGCGGGAGGGGATACGCAGTATTTT. It codes for CATSRAPGLAGGDTQYF. V and J are TRBV15 and TRBJ2-3; TRBD2 matches at 16 bases. The CDR3 is 17 residues long. The V gene's germline CDR1 is LNHNV and CDR2 YYDKDF (reference sequence). V lost 1 base and J lost 6; bases outside the gene matches: 4.

The chain has TRBV7-8 and TRBJ1-1; TRBD1 matches at 11 bases. Germline values: CDR1 SGHVS, CDR2 FQNEAQ. The length of the CDR3 is 13 residues. V was pared by 4 bases and J by 5 bases, with 0 bases of the junction left unmatched. CDR3 sequence: CASSWDRGTEAFF. The CDR3 DNA reads as TGTGCCAGCAGCTGGGACAGGGGGACTGAAGCTTTCTTT.

The chain couples TRBV7-9 to TRBJ1-6, with D unresolved. The germline V and J ends were trimmed by 5 bases and 14 bases, with 16 bases remaining between them. The CDR3 length is 13 residues. Germline V lookup: CDR1 SEHNR, CDR2 FQNEAQ (reference sequence). The CDR3 nucleotides are TGTGCCAGCAGCCCTCGACCGGGTGATTCCCTCCACTTT. Translation gives CASSPRPGDSLHF.

This clone appeared a single time. The DNA of the CDR3 is TGTGCCATCAGTGGTACTAGCGGGAGGGGCCCTTTGCAGTTCTTC. Encoded protein: CAISGTSGRGPLQFF. The chain is built from TRBV10-3 and TRBJ2-1; TRBD2 matches at 13 bases. CDR3 length equals 15 residues. J gave up 12 bases and V 4 bases, and 9 bases lay outside the gene matches. Germline V gene data show CDR1 as ENHRY and CDR2 as SYGVKD.

This clone was seen once. The CDR3 here is CASSPRTTRDEQYF. The CDR3 DNA follows: TGTGCCAGCAGCCCACGGACAACACGGGACGAGCAGTACTTC. The chain joins TRBV7-2 to TRBJ2-7; D is perhaps TRBD1 (5 bases). The V end lost 5 bases, the J end lost 5 bases, and 16 bases lay between the germline ends. The CDR3 has 14 residues. The germline CDR1 and CDR2 sequences are SGHTA and FQGNSA.

The chain employs TRBV21-1 and TRBJ1-1; TRBD1, the table's D call, was not compared with the DNA. TRBV21-1 is classified as a pseudogene. The CDR3 is made up of 16 amino acids. CDR3 protein: CASSTRFYRENTEAFF. The CDR3 DNA is TGTGCCAGCAGCACCCGATTTTACAGGGAGAACACTGAAGCTTTCTTT.

The chain employs TRBV18 and TRBJ2-2; D is unresolved. Per germline, CDR1 KGHSH and CDR2 LQKENI. V was pared by 0 bases and J by 1 base, with 15 bases between. The CDR3 length is 18 residues. DNA for the CDR3: TGTGCCAGCTCACCACCGAATACCCTAAGCTGGAACACCGGGGAGCTGTTTTTT. Amino acids: CASSPPNTLSWNTGELFF.

The chain recombines TRBV6-1 with TRBJ2-5; weak D call: TRBD1 (5 bases). The CDR3 extends over 15 amino acids. Germline V gene lookup returns CDR1 MNHNS and CDR2 SASEGT. Trimming left V 0 bases short and J 5 bases short, with 13 bases between. Here the CDR3 reads CASSEARSGLETQYF. In DNA, the CDR3 is TGTGCCAGCAGTGAAGCGCGGTCAGGGCTGGAGACCCAGTACTTC.

The rearrangement links TRBV21-1 to TRBJ2-1; the D call of TRBD2 is as the table states it, not checked on the DNA. TRBV21-1 is a listed pseudogene. The CDR3 is made up of 16 amino acids. The CDR3 sequence is CASSPWTSGTHNEQFF. Written as DNA, the CDR3 is TGTGCCAGCAGCCCGTGGACTAGCGGGACCCACAATGAGCAGTTCTTC.

V usage is TRBV27 and J usage is TRBJ2-1; no clear D gene. The CDR3 length is 15 residues. Germline V gene sequence: CDR1 MNHEY, CDR2 SMNVEV (reference sequence). Trimming removed 5 bases from V and 0 bases from J, with 11 bases in between. CDR3 sequence: CASSPRPASYNEQFF. DNA of the CDR3: TGTGCCAGCAGTCCGCGACCAGCCTCCTACAATGAGCAGTTCTTC.

V gene TRBV5-1 combines with J gene TRBJ2-7; TRBD2 is a possible D gene (6 bases). V shed 5 bases and J shed 7 bases, with 22 bases lying between them. The germline V gene has CDR1 SGHRS and CDR2 YFSETQ. The CDR3 has 15 amino acids. The CDR3 DNA reads as TGCGCCAGCAGTATTACGATTCTAGCGCCTGGGGAGCAGTACTTC. Its protein product is CASSITILAPGEQYF.

This clone appeared once. V gene TRBV11-2 combines with J gene TRBJ1-2, with TRBD1 as a possible D gene (6 bases). Germline CDR1 SGHAT, CDR2 FQNNGV. There are 16 residues in the CDR3. Between the trimmed V and J ends, which lost 4 bases and 0 bases, there was a span of 15 bases. The CDR3 nucleotides read TGTGCCAGCAGCTACGTGGGAACAGGGACTAACTATGGCTACACCTTC. This gives the protein CASSYVGTGTNYGYTF.

This clone was counted a single time. The chain recombines TRBV28 with TRBJ2-6, with TRBD1 as a possible D gene (6 bases). CDR1 is MDHEN and CDR2 is SYDVKM in the germline V gene. The length of the CDR3 is 20 residues. Deletions cut 2 bases from V and 0 bases from J, with 20 bases between. CDR3 DNA: TGTGCCAGCAGTTTAAGGAGCTTCAAGGGGGACAACTCTGGGGCCAACGTCCTGACTTTC. Translating gives CASSLRSFKGDNSGANVLTF. The variable domain in full, with the rest retrieved from reference TRBV28 and TRBJ2-6, is DVKVTQSSRYLVKRTGEKVFLECVQDMDHENMFWYRQDPGLGLRLIYFSYDVKMKEKGDIPEGYSVSREKKERFSLILESASTNQTSMYLCASSLRSFKGDNSGANVLTFGAGSRLTVL.

As to this clone: The identical CDR3 is also encoded by other nucleotide sequences in the sample. The rearrangement uses TRBV19 and TRBJ2-7; TRBD2 is a possible D gene (6 bases). The V end was cut by 1 base, the J end by 6 bases, with 7 bases between. The CDR3 extends over 12 amino acids. Germline CDR1 reads LNHDA; CDR2 reads SQIVND (reference sequence). The CDR3 sequence is CASSIVGGEQYF. CDR3 nucleotides: TGTGCCAGTAGTATAGTGGGAGGCGAGCAGTACTTC.

This clone showed up just once. This rearrangement joins TRBV15 to TRBJ1-3; TRBD1 is a possible D gene (5 bases). The CDR3 spans 17 residues. The germline V and J ends were trimmed by 1 base and 7 bases, with 20 bases remaining between them. Per the germline V gene, CDR1 is LNHNV and CDR2 is YYDKDF (reference sequence). CDR3 amino acids: CATSRGPFGAGMNTIYF. Here the CDR3 DNA reads TGTGCCACCAGCAGAGGCCCGTTTGGGGCTGGGATGAACACCATATATTTT.

The chain carries TRBV29-1 and TRBJ1-2; 7 bases line up with TRBD1. The CDR3 extends over 18 amino acids. Trimming cost V 1 base and J 0 bases; bases outside gene matches: 14. Germline lookup yields CDR1 SQVTM and CDR2 ANQGSEA. The CDR3 is CSVEAVSRDSIPNYGYTF. In DNA form, the CDR3 reads TGCAGCGTTGAAGCGGTCTCGCGGGACAGTATTCCTAACTATGGCTACACCTTC.

The chain carries TRBV15 and TRBJ2-7; 8 nucleotides line up with TRBD1. This CDR3 contains 17 residues. Germline CDR1 reads LNHNV; CDR2 reads YYDKDF (reference sequence). V lost 5 bases to trimming and J lost 4 bases; unmatched junction nucleotides: 16. In nucleotides, the CDR3 is TGTGCCACCAGCCCTCCTTTTCCGACAGGGGCGCAGTACGAGCAGTACTTC. Encoded protein: CATSPPFPTGAQYEQYF.

This clone was detected only once. Other DNA sequences in this specimen translate into the identical CDR3. This chain uses TRBV5-1 with TRBJ2-7; D is unclear. Per the germline V gene, CDR1 is SGHRS and CDR2 is YFSETQ. This CDR3 region has 13 residues. The V end lost 0 bases, the J end lost 4 bases, and 8 bases lay between the germline ends. The CDR3 sequence is CASSLGPLYEQYF. DNA of the CDR3: TGCGCCAGCAGCTTGGGACCACTATACGAGCAGTACTTC.

The gene calls are TRBV7-2 and TRBJ2-1; possibly TRBD1 for D (6 bases). V lost 0 bases to trimming and J lost 15 bases, with 12 bases between them. Germline CDR1 and CDR2: SGHTA and FQGNSA. The CDR3 extends over 12 amino acids. The CDR3 reads CASSLAQGSPFF. DNA of the CDR3: TGTGCCAGCAGCTTAGCGCAGGGGAGTCCGTTCTTC.

The rearrangement links TRBV28 to TRBJ2-7, with 10 bases fitting TRBD1. CDR1 and CDR2 (germline): MDHEN, SYDVKM. J lost 4 bases, V lost 6 bases, and 9 bases had no gene match. The CDR3 loop spans 15 amino acids. CDR3 sequence: CASSVTGGASYEQYF. CDR3 DNA: TGTGCCAGCAGCGTGACAGGGGGCGCGTCTTACGAGCAGTACTTC.